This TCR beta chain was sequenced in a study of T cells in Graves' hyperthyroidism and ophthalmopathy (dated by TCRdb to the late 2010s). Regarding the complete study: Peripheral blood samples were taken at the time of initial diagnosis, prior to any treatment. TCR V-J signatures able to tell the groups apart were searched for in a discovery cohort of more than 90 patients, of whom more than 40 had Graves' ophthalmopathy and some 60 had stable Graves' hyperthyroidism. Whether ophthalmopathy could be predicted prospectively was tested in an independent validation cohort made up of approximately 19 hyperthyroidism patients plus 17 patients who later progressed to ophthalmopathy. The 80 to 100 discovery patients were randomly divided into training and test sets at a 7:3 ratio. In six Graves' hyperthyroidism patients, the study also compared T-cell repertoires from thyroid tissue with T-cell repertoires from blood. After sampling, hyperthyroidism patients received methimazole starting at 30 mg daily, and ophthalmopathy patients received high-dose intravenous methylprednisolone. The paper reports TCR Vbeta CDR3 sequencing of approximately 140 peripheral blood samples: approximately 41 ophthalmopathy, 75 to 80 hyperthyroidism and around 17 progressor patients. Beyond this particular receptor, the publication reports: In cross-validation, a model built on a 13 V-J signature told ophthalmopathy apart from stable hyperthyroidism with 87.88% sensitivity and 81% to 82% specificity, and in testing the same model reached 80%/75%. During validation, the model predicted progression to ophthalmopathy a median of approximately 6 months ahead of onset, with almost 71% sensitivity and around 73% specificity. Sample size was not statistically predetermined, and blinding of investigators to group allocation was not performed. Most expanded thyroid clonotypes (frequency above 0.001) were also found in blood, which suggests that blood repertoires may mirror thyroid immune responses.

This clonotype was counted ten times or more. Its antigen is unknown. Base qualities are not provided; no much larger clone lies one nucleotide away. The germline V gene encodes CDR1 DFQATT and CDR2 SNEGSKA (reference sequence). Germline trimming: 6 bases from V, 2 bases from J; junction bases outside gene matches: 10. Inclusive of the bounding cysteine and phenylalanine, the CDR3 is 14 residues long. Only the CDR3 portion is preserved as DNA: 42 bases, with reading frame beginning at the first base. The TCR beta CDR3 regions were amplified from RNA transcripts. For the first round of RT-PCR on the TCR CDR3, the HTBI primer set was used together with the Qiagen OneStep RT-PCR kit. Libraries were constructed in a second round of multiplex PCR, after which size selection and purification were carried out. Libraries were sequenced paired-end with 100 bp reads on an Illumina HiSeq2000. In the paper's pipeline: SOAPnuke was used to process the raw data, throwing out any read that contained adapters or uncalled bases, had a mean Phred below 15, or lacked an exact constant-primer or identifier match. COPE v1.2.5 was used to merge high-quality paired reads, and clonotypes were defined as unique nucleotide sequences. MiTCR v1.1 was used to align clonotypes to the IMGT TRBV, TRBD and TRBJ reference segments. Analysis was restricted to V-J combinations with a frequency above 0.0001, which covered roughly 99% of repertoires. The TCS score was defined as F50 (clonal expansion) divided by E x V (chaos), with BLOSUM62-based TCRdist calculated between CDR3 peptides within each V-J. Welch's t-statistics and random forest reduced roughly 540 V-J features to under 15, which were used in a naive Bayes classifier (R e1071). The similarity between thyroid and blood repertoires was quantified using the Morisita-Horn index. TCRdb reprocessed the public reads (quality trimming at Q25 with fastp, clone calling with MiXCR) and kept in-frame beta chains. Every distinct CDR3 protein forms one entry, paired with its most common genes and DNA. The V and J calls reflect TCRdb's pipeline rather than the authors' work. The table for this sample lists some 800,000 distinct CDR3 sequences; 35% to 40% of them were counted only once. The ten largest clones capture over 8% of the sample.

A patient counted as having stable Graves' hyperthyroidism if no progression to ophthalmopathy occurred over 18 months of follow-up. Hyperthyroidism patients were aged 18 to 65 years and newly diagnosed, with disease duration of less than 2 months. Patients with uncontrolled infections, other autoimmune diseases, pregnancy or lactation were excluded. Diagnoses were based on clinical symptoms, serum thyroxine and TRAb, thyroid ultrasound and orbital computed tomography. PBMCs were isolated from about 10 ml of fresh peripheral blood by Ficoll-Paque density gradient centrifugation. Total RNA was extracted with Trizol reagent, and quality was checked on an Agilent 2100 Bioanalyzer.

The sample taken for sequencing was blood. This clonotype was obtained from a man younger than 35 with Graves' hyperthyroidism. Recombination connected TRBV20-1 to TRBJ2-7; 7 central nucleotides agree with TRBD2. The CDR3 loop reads CSAAVVAGAYEQYF. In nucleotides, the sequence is TGCAGTGCCGCGGTGGTAGCGGGCGCCTACGAGCAGTACTTC.